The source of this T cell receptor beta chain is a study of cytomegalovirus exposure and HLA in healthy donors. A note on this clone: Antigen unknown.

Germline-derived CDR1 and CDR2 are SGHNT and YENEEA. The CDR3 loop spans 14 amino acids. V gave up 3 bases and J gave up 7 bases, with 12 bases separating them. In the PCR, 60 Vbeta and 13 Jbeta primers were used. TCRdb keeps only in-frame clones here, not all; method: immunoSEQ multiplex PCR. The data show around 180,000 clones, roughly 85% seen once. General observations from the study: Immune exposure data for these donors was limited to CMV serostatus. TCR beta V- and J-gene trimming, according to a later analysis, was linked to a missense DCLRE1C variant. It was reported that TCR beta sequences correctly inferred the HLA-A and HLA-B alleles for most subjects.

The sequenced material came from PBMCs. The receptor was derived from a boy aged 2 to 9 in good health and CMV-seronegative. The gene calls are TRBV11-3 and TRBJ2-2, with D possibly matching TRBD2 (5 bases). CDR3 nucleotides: TGTGCCAGCAGCTTGCATAGCGTAAGCGGGGAGCTGTTTTTT. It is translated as CASSLHSVSGELFF.